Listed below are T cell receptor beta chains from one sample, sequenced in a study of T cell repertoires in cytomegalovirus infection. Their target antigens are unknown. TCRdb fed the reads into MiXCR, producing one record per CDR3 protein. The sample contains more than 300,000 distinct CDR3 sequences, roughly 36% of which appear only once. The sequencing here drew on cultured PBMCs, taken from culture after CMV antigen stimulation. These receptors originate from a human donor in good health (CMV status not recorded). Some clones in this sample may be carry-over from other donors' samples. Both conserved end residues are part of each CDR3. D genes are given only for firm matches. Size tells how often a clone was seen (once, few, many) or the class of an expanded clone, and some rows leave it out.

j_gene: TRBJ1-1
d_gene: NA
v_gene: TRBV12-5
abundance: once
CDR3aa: CASGRDGTEAFF
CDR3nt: TGTGCTAGTGGCCGCGACGGGACTGAAGCTTTCTTT

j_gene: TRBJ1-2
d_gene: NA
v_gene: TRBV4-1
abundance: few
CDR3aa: CASSQEGARGYTF
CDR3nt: TGCGCCAGCAGCCAAGAGGGGGCGCGTGGCTACACCTTC

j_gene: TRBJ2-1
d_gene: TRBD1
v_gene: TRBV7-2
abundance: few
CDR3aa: CASSLLRGRYNEQFF
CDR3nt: TGTGCCAGCAGCTTACTGAGGGGGCGGTACAATGAGCAGTTCTTC

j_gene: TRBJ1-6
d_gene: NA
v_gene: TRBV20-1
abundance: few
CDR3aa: CSALEGSSYNSPLHF
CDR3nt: TGCAGTGCCCTGGAGGGCTCCTCCTATAATTCACCCCTCCACTTT

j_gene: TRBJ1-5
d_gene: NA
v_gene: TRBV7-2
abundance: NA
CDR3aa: CASSPDSDSNQPQHF
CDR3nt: TGTGCCAGCAGTCCTGACAGCGATAGCAATCAGCCCCAGCATTTT

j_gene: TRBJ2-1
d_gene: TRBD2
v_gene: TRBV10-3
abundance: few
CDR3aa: CAITTGTSVDEQFF
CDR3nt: TGTGCCATCACAACTGGGACTAGCGTCGATGAGCAGTTCTTC

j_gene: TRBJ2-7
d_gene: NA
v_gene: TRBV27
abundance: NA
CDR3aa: CASSLLGRRSYEQYF
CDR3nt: TGTGCCAGCAGTTTATTGGGAAGGCGCTCCTACGAGCAGTACTTC

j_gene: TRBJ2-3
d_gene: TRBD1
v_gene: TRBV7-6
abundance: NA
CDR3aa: CASSQIRQGIPDTQYF
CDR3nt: TGTGCCAGCAGCCAGATTCGACAGGGGATCCCAGATACGCAGTATTTT

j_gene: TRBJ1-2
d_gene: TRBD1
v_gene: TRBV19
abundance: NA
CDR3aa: CASRPPDRVGGYTF
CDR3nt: TGTGCCAGTCGCCCCCCCGACAGGGTCGGCGGCTACACCTTC

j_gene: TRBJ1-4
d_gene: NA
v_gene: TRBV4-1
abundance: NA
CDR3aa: CASSPFEPQNEKLFF
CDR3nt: TGCGCCAGCAGCCCCTTCGAGCCACAAAATGAAAAACTGTTTTTT

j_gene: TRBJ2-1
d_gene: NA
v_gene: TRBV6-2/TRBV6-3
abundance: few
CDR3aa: CASSYSTDYNEQFF
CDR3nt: TGTGCCAGCAGTTACTCGACAGACTACAATGAGCAGTTCTTC

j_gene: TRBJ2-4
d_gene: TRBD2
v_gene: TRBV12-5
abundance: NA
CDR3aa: CASGLDSRAGDIQYF
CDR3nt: TGTGCTAGTGGTTTGGATTCCAGGGCGGGGGACATTCAGTACTTC

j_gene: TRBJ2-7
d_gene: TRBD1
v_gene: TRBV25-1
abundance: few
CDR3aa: CASSVGQGPYEQYF
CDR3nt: TGTGCCAGCAGTGTAGGACAGGGACCCTACGAGCAGTACTTC

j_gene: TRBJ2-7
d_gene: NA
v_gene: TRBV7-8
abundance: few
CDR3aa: CASSRYLGDSYEQYF
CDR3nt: TGTGCCAGCAGTCGGTACTTAGGGGACTCCTACGAGCAGTACTTC

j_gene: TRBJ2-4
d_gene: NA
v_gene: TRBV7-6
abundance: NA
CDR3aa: CASSLDGLAKNIQYF
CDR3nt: TGTGCCAGCAGCTTGGACGGGCTAGCCAAAAACATTCAGTACTTC

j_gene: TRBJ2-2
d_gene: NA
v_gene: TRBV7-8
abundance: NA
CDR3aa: CAITGRSGELFF
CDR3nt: TGTGCCATCACAGGGCGGTCCGGGGAGCTGTTTTTT

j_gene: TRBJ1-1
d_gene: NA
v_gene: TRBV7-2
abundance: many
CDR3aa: CASSLPGPTEAFF
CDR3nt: TGTGCCAGCAGCTTACCAGGGCCCACTGAAGCTTTCTTT

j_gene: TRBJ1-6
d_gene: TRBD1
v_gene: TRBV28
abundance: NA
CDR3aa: CASRTGTENSPLHF
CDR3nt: TGTGCCAGCAGAACCGGGACAGAAAATTCACCCCTCCACTTT

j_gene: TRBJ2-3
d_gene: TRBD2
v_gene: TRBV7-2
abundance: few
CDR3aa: CASSPSPPSGLSTDTQYF
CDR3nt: TGTGCCAGCAGCCCCTCCCCACCTAGCGGCCTGAGCACAGATACGCAGTATTTT

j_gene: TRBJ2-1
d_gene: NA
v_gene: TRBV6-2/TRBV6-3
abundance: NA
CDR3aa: CASSPRLVYYNEQFF
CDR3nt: TGTGCCAGCAGTCCCCGACTAGTCTACTACAATGAGCAGTTCTTC

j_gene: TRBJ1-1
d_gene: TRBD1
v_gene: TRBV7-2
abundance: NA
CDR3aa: CASSFQQGVTEAFF
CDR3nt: TGTGCCAGCAGCTTTCAACAGGGGGTAACTGAAGCTTTCTTT

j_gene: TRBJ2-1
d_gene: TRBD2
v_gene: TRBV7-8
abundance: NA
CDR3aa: CASSLQAGVVDEQFF
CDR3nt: TGTGCCAGCAGCTTACAAGCGGGAGTGGTCGATGAGCAGTTCTTC

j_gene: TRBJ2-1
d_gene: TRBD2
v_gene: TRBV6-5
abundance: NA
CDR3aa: CASSLWREGPNEQFF
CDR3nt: TGTGCCAGCAGTCTTTGGCGGGAGGGCCCAAATGAGCAGTTCTTC

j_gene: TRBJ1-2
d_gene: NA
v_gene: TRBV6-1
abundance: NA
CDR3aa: CASSVDLHTYGYTF
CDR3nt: TGTGCCAGCAGTGTCGACCTCCATACCTATGGCTACACCTTC

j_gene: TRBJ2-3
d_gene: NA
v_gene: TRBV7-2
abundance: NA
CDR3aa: CASSFSGALWTDTQYF
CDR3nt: TGTGCCAGCAGCTTTTCTGGGGCCCTCTGGACAGATACGCAGTATTTT

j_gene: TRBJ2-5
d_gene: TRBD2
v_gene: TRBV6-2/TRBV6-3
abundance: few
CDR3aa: CASSVPSGSPETQYF
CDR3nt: TGTGCCAGCAGTGTCCCTAGCGGATCGCCGGAGACCCAGTACTTC

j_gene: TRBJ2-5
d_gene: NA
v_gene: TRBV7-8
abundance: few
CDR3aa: CASSFLLTIQETQYF
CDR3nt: TGTGCCAGCAGCTTCTTGTTGACTATCCAAGAGACCCAGTACTTC

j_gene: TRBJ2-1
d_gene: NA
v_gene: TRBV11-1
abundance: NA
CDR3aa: CASSLWQGTNNEQFF
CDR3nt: TGTGCCAGCAGCTTATGGCAGGGGACCAACAATGAGCAGTTCTTC

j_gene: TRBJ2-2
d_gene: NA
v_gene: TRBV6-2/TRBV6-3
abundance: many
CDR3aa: CASSWGVTNTGELFF
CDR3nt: TGTGCCAGCAGTTGGGGCGTGACCAACACCGGGGAGCTGTTTTTT

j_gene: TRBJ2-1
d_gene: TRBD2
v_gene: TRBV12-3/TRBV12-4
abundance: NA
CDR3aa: CASSLGGGLAVRGEQFF
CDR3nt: TGTGCCAGCAGTTTAGGGGGGGGACTAGCGGTGCGGGGCGAGCAGTTCTTC

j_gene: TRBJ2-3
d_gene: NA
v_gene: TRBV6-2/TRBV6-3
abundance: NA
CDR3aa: CASSYESRATQYF
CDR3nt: TGTGCCAGCAGTTACGAAAGTAGAGCTACGCAGTATTTT

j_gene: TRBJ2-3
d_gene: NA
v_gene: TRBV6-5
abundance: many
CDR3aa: CASSSPGSGSTDTQYF
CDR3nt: TGTGCCAGCAGTTCCCCGGGAAGCGGTAGCACAGATACGCAGTATTTT

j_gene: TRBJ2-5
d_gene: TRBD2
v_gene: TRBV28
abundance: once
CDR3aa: CASSLIDVSREGRETQYF
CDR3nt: TGTGCCAGCAGTTTAATAGATGTTTCGCGGGAGGGCCGGGAGACCCAGTACTTC

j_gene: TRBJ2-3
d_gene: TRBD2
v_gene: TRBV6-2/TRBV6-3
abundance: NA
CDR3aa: CASSPFRTSGTTDTQYF
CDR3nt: TGTGCCAGCAGCCCCTTTAGGACTAGCGGGACCACAGATACGCAGTATTTT

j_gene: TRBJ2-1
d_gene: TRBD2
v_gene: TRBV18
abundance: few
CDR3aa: CASSPNGRADNEQFF
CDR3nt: TGTGCCAGCTCACCAAACGGGAGGGCAGACAATGAGCAGTTCTTC

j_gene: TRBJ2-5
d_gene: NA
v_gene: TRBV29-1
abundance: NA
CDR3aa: CCALGLAYETQYF
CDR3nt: TGCTGCGCCCTCGGGCTAGCGTATGAGACCCAGTACTTC

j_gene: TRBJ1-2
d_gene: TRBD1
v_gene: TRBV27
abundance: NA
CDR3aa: CASSKRRGPDGYTF
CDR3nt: TGTGCCAGCAGTAAGCGCAGGGGGCCTGATGGCTACACCTTC

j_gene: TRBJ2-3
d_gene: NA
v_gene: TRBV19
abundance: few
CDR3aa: CASSFYSPDTQYF
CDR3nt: TGTGCCAGTAGTTTCTATAGCCCAGATACGCAGTATTTT

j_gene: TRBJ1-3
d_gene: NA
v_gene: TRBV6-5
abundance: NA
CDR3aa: CASSYGNTIYF
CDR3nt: TGTGCCAGCAGTTATGGAAACACCATATATTTT

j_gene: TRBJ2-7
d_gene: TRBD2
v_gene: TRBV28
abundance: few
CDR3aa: CASSFVAGVGDEQYF
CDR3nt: TGTGCCAGCAGTTTTGTAGCGGGAGTTGGCGACGAGCAGTACTTC

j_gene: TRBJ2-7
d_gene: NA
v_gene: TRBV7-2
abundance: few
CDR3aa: CASRRTRGHYEQYF
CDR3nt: TGTGCCAGCAGACGTACCCGGGGGCACTACGAGCAGTACTTC

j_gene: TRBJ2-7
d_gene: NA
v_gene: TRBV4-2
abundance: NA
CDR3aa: CASSQHPLDEQYF
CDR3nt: TGTGCCAGCAGCCAACATCCCCTGGACGAGCAGTACTTC

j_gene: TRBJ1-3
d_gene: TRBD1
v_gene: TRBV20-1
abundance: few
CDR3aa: CSAPHRDRGNTIYF
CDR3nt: TGCAGTGCCCCACATAGGGACAGGGGAAACACCATATATTTT

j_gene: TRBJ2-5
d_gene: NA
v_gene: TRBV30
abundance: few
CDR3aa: CAWSEETQYF
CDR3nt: TGTGCCTGGAGTGAAGAGACCCAGTACTTC

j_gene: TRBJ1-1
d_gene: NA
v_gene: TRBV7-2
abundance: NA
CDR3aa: CASSLLVEAFF
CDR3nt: TGTGCCAGCAGCTTGCTAGTTGAAGCTTTCTTT

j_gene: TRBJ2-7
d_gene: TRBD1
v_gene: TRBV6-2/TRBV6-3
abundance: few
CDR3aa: CASSRGDSSYEQYF
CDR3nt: TGTGCCAGCAGTAGAGGGGACAGCTCCTACGAGCAGTACTTC